This T cell receptor beta chain was recovered during a study of blood T cell repertoires in COVID-19 (dated by TCRdb to 2020 to 2022). For the study in its entirety: Samples covering the acute and convalescent phases of COVID-19 were provided by collaborators in the United States, Italy and Spain. The prospective study material was composed of cDNA or gDNA derived from T cells, B-cell-depleted T cells, or PBMCs. Subjects who had been exposed to COVID-19, were actively infected with it, or had recovered from it provided the deeply sampled blood TCRbeta repertoires that made up the dataset. The repertoires were released in a freely available public database meant as a resource for research on the immune response to SARS-CoV-2. The samples were drawn from two sources: the first 160 participants of the ongoing ImmuneRACE study, and 1,200 or so subjects contributed by 6 global collaborators. A de-identified subject ID, COVID-19 status, age in years and sex were almost always included in the sample metadata. HLA class I and class II types, where available, came from metadata supplied by the sample provider rather than from assay-based typing.

Whole blood was collected in K2EDTA tubes by collaborating institutions according to the institutions' own protocols. For TCRbeta analysis, collaborators shipped samples in one of three forms: frozen whole blood, isolated PBMCs, or DNA extracted from either of those sample types. Broader findings and caveats from the paper: The amount of clinical and demographic metadata varied by source and participant and was provided uncurated.

Details on this clone: Its antigen is unknown. No base quality values were provided; no much bigger clone lies one nucleotide off.

The immunoSEQ Assay, a bias-controlled multiplex PCR, was used to amplify TCRbeta CDR3 regions from genomic DNA. Per the original workflow: Nucleated cell counts per sample were estimated from amplification of reference gene primers within the assay. To quantify the absolute abundance of each unique TCRbeta CDR3 rearrangement, sequence reads were collapsed and filtered. Productive Simpson clonality was computed per sample as the square root of Simpson's diversity index over productive rearrangements. In its TCRdb copy, this immuneACCESS table keeps in-frame sequences only and misses some clones. Where compared with another copy, unresolved V genes explain less than half of these, and the others have no known cause. V, J and clone size derive from that table, while D and trimming were established from the DNA sequence. Counted in this sample were about 64,000 clones; around four fifths of them appeared once. The ten largest make up roughly 12% of the sample.

This clonotype was sampled from a man older than 75 with acute or convalescent COVID-19. The source material was peripheral blood.

The encoded CDR3 is CASSDYRGRPTDTQYF. The DNA sequence follows: TGTGCCAGTAGTGACTACAGGGGGAGACCCACAGATACGCAGTATTTT. The chain is assembled from TRBV19 and TRBJ2-3, with 8 bases matching TRBD1. The CDR3, from cysteine to phenylalanine, totals 16 residues. Only CDR3 DNA is held: 48 bases, read in frame from base 1. CDR1 and CDR2, per the germline V gene (reference sequence), are LNHDA and SQIVND. V and J are trimmed by 5 bases and 2 bases, and the gene matches miss 9 bases of the junction.